This TCR beta chain was obtained from a study of T cell repertoires in cytomegalovirus infection. TCRdb re-called the reads through MiXCR, storing one row per CDR3 protein. The data contain some 590,000 distinct CDR3 sequences, about 40% of them singletons. CDR1 and CDR2 (germline): SGHTA, FQGNSA. The trim removed 7 bases at V and 5 bases at J, leaving 6 bases unmatched. The CDR3 length is 15 residues. As regards this clonotype: Its specificity is unknown.

Here the sequenced sample was cultured PBMCs, taken from culture after CMV antigen stimulation. The TCR comes from a human donor in good health (CMV status not recorded). Some clones in this sample may be carry-over from other donors' samples. The genes are TRBV7-2 and TRBJ1-6; 9 bases are shared with TRBD1. CDR3 residues: CASTLTGGNNSPLHF. The DNA for the CDR3 is TGTGCCAGCACCCTTACAGGGGGCAATAATTCACCCCTCCACTTT.